The 13 T cell receptor beta chains listed next were all sequenced from one sample in a study of human T cells and chemical hapten exposure. TCRdb fed the RACE reads into MiXCR, producing one record per CDR3 protein. The profile covers about 94,000 distinct CDR3 sequences, with 7% to 10% appearing a single time and 2% to 2.5% taken by the ten largest. Time point of the sample: patch test 2, 6 weeks after DPC sensitization. This sample's treatment: therapeutic diphenylcyclopropenone sensitization with weekly scalp DPC. This specimen was whole blood, taken in connection with sensitization to the hapten diphenylcyclopropenone (DPC). The receptors derive from a woman aged 40 to 50 with alopecia areata. Some clones in this sample may be carry-over from other donors' samples.

The V and J genes are TRBV5-5 and TRBJ2-1; the match to TRBD2 covers 10 bases. CDR3 size: 13 residues. Germline trimming cut 7 bases from V and 6 bases from J; bases unmatched to any gene: 4. CDR1 and CDR2 from the germline V gene are SGHKS and YYEKEE (reference sequence). CDR3: CASAGLAFNEQFF. In DNA, the CDR3 is TGTGCCAGCGCGGGACTAGCGTTCAATGAGCAGTTCTTC.

This clonotype showed up many times. This sequence joins TRBV23-1 and TRBJ2-5; no definite D call. TRBV23-1 is an open reading frame, and its role is uncertain. The CDR3 loop spans 14 amino acids. With 4 bases removed from V and 5 bases from J, the gap between germline ends came to 14 bases. CDR3 DNA: TGCGCCAGCAGTCTTCGGTGCGACCGGGAGACCCAGTACTTC. The encoded protein is CASSLRCDRETQYF.

This clonotype was recorded at least ten times. The chain has TRBV11-2 and TRBJ2-5; D may be TRBD1 or TRBD2 (5 bases each). The CDR3 is 13 amino acids. Trimming cost V 5 bases and J 4 bases, with 11 bases left between them. Germline CDR1 and CDR2: SGHAT and FQNNGV. The CDR3 here is CASSPVGGETQYF. For the CDR3, the DNA is TGTGCCAGCAGCCCGGTTGGGGGAGAGACCCAGTACTTC.

This clonotype was counted ten times or more. The rearrangement joins TRBV6-4 to TRBJ2-2; D ambiguous. From germline, CDR1 is MRHNA and CDR2 SNTAGT. CDR3 length: 14 residues. Trimming removed 6 bases at V and 0 bases at J, with 8 bases between. This CDR3 is CASSPNTNTGELFF. Written as DNA, the CDR3 is TGTGCCAGCAGCCCCAACACGAACACCGGGGAGCTGTTTTTT.

The chain recombines TRBV29-1 with TRBJ1-6; a possible D gene is TRBD1 (5 bases). The germline V gene encodes CDR1 SQVTM and CDR2 ANQGSEA. Trimming removed 8 bases at V and 11 bases at J, with 13 bases between. The CDR3 has 11 residues. CDR3: CSLGGGTPLHF. The DNA of the CDR3 is TGCAGCCTTGGCGGGGGGACACCCCTCCACTTT. Full variable domain (rest looked up from reference TRBV29-1 and TRBJ1-6): SAVISQKPSRDICQRGTSLTIQCQVDSQVTMMFWYRQQPGQSLTLIATANQGSEATYESGFVIDKFPISRPNLTFSTLTVSNMSPEDSSIYLCSLGGGTPLHFGNGTRLTVT.

The V call is TRBV4-1, the J call TRBJ1-1; D remains unclear. Germline V gene data show CDR1 as MGHRA and CDR2 as YSYEKL. V was cut by 4 bases and J by 6 bases, with 15 bases left in between. The CDR3 loop spans 14 amino acids. The CDR3 loop is CASSPPDRGAEAFF. Here the CDR3 DNA reads TGCGCCAGCAGCCCTCCTGACCGTGGCGCTGAAGCTTTCTTT.

This clonotype has at least ten counts. The chain recombines TRBV6-6 with TRBJ2-5, with a tentative D call TRBD1 (5 bases). The ends were cut back, 6 bases at V and 2 bases at J, with 13 bases in the middle. The CDR3 extends over 14 amino acids. Germline-derived CDR1 and CDR2 are MNHNY and SVGAGI (reference sequence). The CDR3 loop reads CASSLSTVQETQYF. The CDR3 nucleotides read TGTGCCAGCAGCCTATCGACAGTTCAAGAGACCCAGTACTTC.

A few counts support this clonotype. The J gene is TRBJ2-3, the V gene TRBV29-1; D call uncertain. This CDR3 contains 13 residues. The V and J ends lost 2 bases and 2 bases respectively, with 8 bases between them. Germline V lookup: CDR1 SQVTM, CDR2 ANQGSEA. The CDR3 protein is CSVENQLTDTQYF. CDR3 nucleotide sequence: TGCAGCGTTGAAAATCAACTCACAGATACGCAGTATTTT.

This clonotype was counted only a few times. Here the CDR3 DNA reads TGCGCCAGCAGCCAAGATTATGAGACTAGCGGATACGAGCAGTACTTC. It codes for CASSQDYETSGYEQYF. This sequence joins TRBV4-3 and TRBJ2-7; TRBD2 agrees at 9 bases. CDR3 size: 16 residues. V dropped 0 bases and J dropped 4; count of bases not matched to a gene: 7. CDR1 is LGHNA and CDR2 is YSLEER in the germline V gene.

This clonotype was recorded a few times. The chain combines TRBV6-5 with TRBJ1-1, with D uncertain. The CDR3 extends over 14 amino acids. V lost 2 bases, J lost 1 base, and 8 bases lay in between. Germline CDR1 is MNHEY and CDR2 is SVGAGI. The CDR3 DNA reads TGTGCCAGCAGTTACAAGACAACGAACACTGAAGCTTTCTTT. Translating gives CASSYKTTNTEAFF.

As regards this clonotype: This may be a read error: a much more frequent sequence differs by one nucleotide. The chain is built from TRBV3-1 and TRBJ1-3; no reliable D call. CDR3 length equals 13 residues. The germline V gene encodes CDR1 LGHDT and CDR2 YNNKEL (reference sequence). The CDR3 nucleotides are TGTGCCAGCAGCCAACTTTCTGAAAACACCATATATTTT. Translated, it gives CASSQLSENTIYF.

This rearrangement joins TRBV3-1 to TRBJ1-1; D ambiguous. Germline CDR1 is LGHDT and CDR2 is YNNKEL (reference sequence). V was cut by 0 bases and J by 0 bases, with 8 bases left in between. The CDR3 extends over 15 amino acids. The CDR3 DNA is TGTGCCAGCAGCCAAGAAGGTATTATGAACACTGAAGCTTTCTTT. Its translation: CASSQEGIMNTEAFF.

This clonotype was counted only a few times. The chain's CDR3 is CASSPGTSGVDTQYF. CDR3 coding DNA: TGCGCCAGCAGCCCCGGGACTAGCGGGGTAGATACGCAGTATTTT. The chain has TRBV5-1 and TRBJ2-3; 13 bases align to TRBD2. Trimming took 4 bases from V and 5 from J; bases not matched to a gene: 4. Per germline, CDR1 SGHRS and CDR2 YFSETQ. The CDR3 is 15 residues long.